The T cell receptor (beta chain) under discussion was sequenced for a study of a mutant IDH1 vaccine in newly diagnosed glioma. Profiled with immunoSEQ multiplex PCR; TCRdb holds only in-frame clones, not every one. The sample consists of about 32,000 clones, 78% of them appearing once. This clone was found once. Its antigen is not identified. CDR3 length equals 11 residues. CDR1 and CDR2 from the germline V gene are DFQATT and SNEGSKA (reference sequence). Sample time point: week 11, during vaccination. Doses comprised 300 ug of mutant IDH1 20-mer peptide each, plus topical imiquimod. This clonotype was obtained from a man aged 25 to 45 with glioma. This specimen consisted of PBMCs, obtained from a glioma patient whose treatment included an IDH1 peptide vaccine. V is TRBV20-1 and J is TRBJ2-5, with a weak D call TRBD1 (6 bases). Matching the DNA end better, TRBJ2-7 makes the J call doubtful. In DNA form, the CDR3 reads TGCAGTGCACCAGGGGCCCTCGAGCAGTACTTC. It specifies CSAPGALEQYF.